This TCR beta chain was sequenced in a study of beta chain features in type 1 diabetes. The isolated RNA, all of it, was reverse transcribed, so expressed TCRB transcripts were what got sequenced. Measured with immunoSEQ multiplex PCR; TCRdb has only the in-frame clones, and not every one. The sample carries around 200,000 clones, around an eighth recorded once. V shed 5 bases, J shed 4 bases, and the junction held 5 bases outside the gene matches. The CDR3 is 15 residues long. From germline, CDR1 is LNHNV and CDR2 YYDKDF (reference sequence). The sequence was collected from a woman aged 18-35 years in good health. Sequencing was carried out using central memory CD4+ T cells from blood. V gene TRBV15 combines with J gene TRBJ1-5; 10 nucleotides align to TRBD1. Written as DNA, the CDR3 is TGTGCCACCAGCGGGGACAGGGGCGGGAATCAGCCCCAGCATTTT. Protein: CATSGDRGGNQPQHF.